The clone carrying this T cell receptor beta chain was recorded once. Antigen specificity is unknown. Each subset's genomic DNA was shared equally among a number of immunoSEQ plates. Clones were sequenced by immunoSEQ multiplex PCR, and TCRdb holds only the in-frame ones, with some missing. Among around 1.5 million clones listed, roughly 98% were seen once. These data originate in a study of shared clonotypes between healthy human individuals. Study-wide results and caveats: Across subsets, estimated richness was generally greater for naive than for memory populations. The rarefaction results pointed to incomplete sorted-subset sequencing despite large depth.

Trimming removed 5 bases from V and 0 bases from J, with 14 bases in between. Per germline, CDR1 SGHVS and CDR2 FQNEAQ. There are 17 residues in the CDR3. The V call is TRBV7-8, the J call TRBJ2-6; D is perhaps TRBD1 (7 bases). The sequenced sample consisted of naive CD4+ T cells sorted from blood. Stated subset: CD45RA+ positively selected. The receptor was isolated from a man younger than 40 in good health. The CDR3 sequence: CASSTRQGLSGANVLTF. CDR3 bases: TGTGCCAGCAGCACCCGACAGGGACTCTCTGGGGCCAACGTCCTGACTTTC.